Detailed here is one TCR beta chain. The germline CDR1 and CDR2 sequences are MDHEN and SYDVKM. CDR3 size: 14 residues. V shed 4 bases and J shed 4 bases, with 13 bases lying between them. This sample was included in a study of blood T cell repertoires in COVID-19. Turning to the study itself: The United States, Italy and Spain supplied acute and convalescent COVID-19 samples.

Under the authors' procedure: Estimation of nucleated cell counts was performed using reference gene primer amplification. Profiled with immunoSEQ multiplex PCR; TCRdb holds only in-frame clones, not every one. Clone size and the V and J calls come from that table; the DNA yielded D and trimming. The sample contains 180,000 or so clones, more than 85% of which appear only once. The sequencing input was peripheral blood. The source is a woman of 80 years or more in a cohort sampled during active or convalescent COVID-19. The chain uses TRBV28 and TRBJ1-2, with a possible D match to TRBD1 (6 bases). In DNA, the CDR3 is TGTGCCAGCAGTTACGGGGGGCCTGGCTATGGCTACACCTTC. It translates to CASSYGGPGYGYTF.